This T cell receptor (beta chain) was recovered during a study of shared clonotypes between healthy human individuals. This clone was recorded only once. Libraries were prepared by immunoSEQ multiplex PCR; TCRdb keeps only in-frame clonotypes and omits some of them. The sample has about 680,000 clones, around three quarters seen once. CDR1 and CDR2 from the germline V gene are MDHEN and SYDVKM. The CDR3 consists of 15 residues. V shed 3 bases and J 3 bases; nucleotides not matched to a gene: 4. This chain joins TRBV28 and TRBJ1-4, with 7 bases fitting TRBD1. Input material: memory CD4+ T cells sorted from blood. The subset denotes: CD45RA-negative fraction. This sequence originates from a woman aged 25 to 39 in good health. The CDR3 DNA follows: TGTGCCAGCAGTTTCCACAGGGGATCTAATGAAAAACTGTTTTTT. It is translated as CASSFHRGSNEKLFF.